This is a list of T cell receptor beta chains from one sample in a study of T cell repertoires in cytomegalovirus infection. TCRdb re-analysed the reads in MiXCR, keeping a single row per CDR3 protein. In the table there are about 250,000 distinct CDR3 sequences, 17% of which are singletons. The material sequenced was CD8+ T cells from PBMCs. These TCRs come from a human donor in good health (CMV status not recorded). Some clones in this sample may be carry-over from other donors' samples. Both conserved end residues are part of each CDR3. The D gene is left open where the match is weak.

d_call,v_call,cdr3_aa
.,TRBV7-6,CASSLFSGNTEAFF
.,TRBV28,CASTPGGIDTGELFF
TRBD1,TRBV4-1,CASSHEDRGHFWETQYF
.,TRBV28,CASSPSPGGGNEQFF
TRBD1,TRBV5-5,CASSQTGIDEQFF
TRBD1,TRBV7-9,CASSPNRGRWNEQFF
.,TRBV7-8,CASSLAAGGASVEAFF
TRBD1,TRBV4-1,CASSHPGQSYEQYF
.,TRBV11-2,CASSLVPLVAEGVETQYF
.,TRBV7-8,CASSLDAIFTGDGYTF
TRBD1,TRBV7-9,CASSRTGQGDSYSPLHF
TRBD1,TRBV28,CASSSPGQGGLEQYF
.,TRBV7-6,CASSAEGGQETQYF
.,TRBV4-1,CASSQDPSGETQYF
.,TRBV28,CASSRRWAGDPETQYF
.,TRBV7-6,CASSPSFGAGPEAFF
.,TRBV28,CASSPLVTSRDQPQHF
.,TRBV7-9,CASSSRSGNTDTQYF
.,TRBV19,CASSIGDNPYEQYF
.,TRBV27,CASSFSGNDNEQFF